The clone carrying this TCR beta chain appeared many times. The target antigen is unknown. In the original processing: Clinicopathological groups supplied CDR3 differences that were used to build a distant-metastasis classifier for papillary thyroid cancer. TCRdb re-analyzed the PCR reads through MiXCR. The V and J calls were determined by TCRdb, not by the authors. The table includes some 54,000 clones, roughly a sixth detected once. This record comes from a study of metastatic and nonmetastatic thyroid tumors. At the level of the study: Thyroid patients, malignant and benign, had repertoires compared across blood and tumor or nodule tissue. Whole-study findings and limits: It was reported that TCR beta diversity was significantly higher in malignant thyroid tumors than benign nodules, in blood and tumor.

All patients reached thyroid surgery having received no treatment beforehand. Germline values: CDR1 MNHNS, CDR2 SASEGT. V lost 5 bases to trimming and J lost 4 bases; unmatched junction nucleotides: 8. CDR3 length: 14 amino acids. The clonotype was recovered from a female donor with papillary thyroid cancer or a benign thyroid nodule (not recorded which). Some clones in this sample may be carry-over from other donors' samples. Sequencing used blood. The chain employs TRBV6-1 and TRBJ2-7, with 7 positions matching TRBD2. The CDR3 DNA follows: TGTGCCAGCAGTCCCTCCCTAGCGGCTTACGAGCAGTACTTC. It specifies CASSPSLAAYEQYF.